This T cell receptor beta chain was recovered during a study of blood T cell repertoires in COVID-19. Study overall: COVID-19 samples, acute and convalescent, were from the United States, Italy and Spain. The analysed material was cDNA or gDNA that came from T cells, B-cell-depleted T cells, or PBMCs.

Trimming removed 1 base from V and 2 bases from J, with 12 bases in between. Germline CDR1 and CDR2: SEHNR and FQNEAQ (reference sequence). This CDR3 comprises 16 residues. In the source study's methods: Amplification from reference gene primers served as the basis for estimated nucleated cell counts. The assay was immunoSEQ multiplex PCR, and TCRdb's table has in-frame clones only and misses some. D and trimming come from the DNA, and the V and J calls and clone size come from that table. The data contain more than 65,000 clones, 65% to 85% of them singletons. This receptor was obtained from a man in his 60s with active or convalescent COVID-19. This sequence joins TRBV7-9 and TRBJ1-3, with D maybe TRBD1 (6 bases). The sequenced sample was peripheral blood. The CDR3 coding sequence is TGTGCCAGCAGCTTAGAGGGGGTCGGTACTGGAAACACCATATATTTT. Its protein is CASSLEGVGTGNTIYF.